Below, 22 T cell receptor beta chains from the same sample are listed, as sequenced in a study of shared clonotypes between healthy human individuals. This table comes from immunoSEQ multiplex PCR, and its TCRdb copy is limited to in-frame clones, with some not included. The top ten hold roughly 0.45% of the sample, which has about 1.5 million clones, 95% to 99% seen once. Material for sequencing was naive CD4+ T cells sorted from blood. Indicated subset: CD45RA+ positively selected. Receptors originate from a man under 40 in good health.

The J gene is TRBJ2-3, the V gene TRBV7-9; possible D gene TRBD2, 6 bases. CDR1 is SEHNR and CDR2 is FQNEAQ in the germline V gene (reference sequence). V was trimmed by 3 bases and J by 2 bases, leaving 15 bases between them. The CDR3 is made up of 16 amino acids. CDR3 region: CASSLGQGGTTDTQYF. CDR3 bases: TGTGCCAGCAGCTTGGGGCAGGGAGGCACCACAGATACGCAGTATTTT.

The chain joins TRBV18 to TRBJ1-3, with D unresolved. The CDR3 sequence is 15 residues long. V lost 0 bases, J lost 2 bases, and 8 bases lay in between. CDR1 and CDR2 from the germline V gene are KGHSH and LQKENI. This chain's CDR3 is CASSPPLGPGNTIYF. CDR3 nucleotides: TGTGCCAGCTCACCACCCCTGGGCCCTGGAAACACCATATATTTT.

The chain employs TRBV20-1 and TRBJ2-4; 7 positions agree with TRBD2. The germline CDR1 and CDR2 sequences are DFQATT and SNEGSKA (reference sequence). This CDR3 has 11 residues. V gave up 3 bases and J gave up 11 bases; unmatched junction bases: 4. This CDR3 reads CSASKLALQYF. For the CDR3, the DNA is TGCAGTGCTAGCAAACTAGCGCTTCAGTACTTC.

The rearrangement joins TRBV7-3 to TRBJ2-3; 13 positions match TRBD2. The V gene's germline CDR1 is SGHTA and CDR2 FQGTGA. The CDR3 runs 16 residues. V lost 5 bases, J lost 1 base, and 3 bases stayed unmatched. The CDR3 loop reads CASSPGTSGGTDTQYF. As DNA, the CDR3 is TGTGCCAGCAGCCCGGGGACTAGCGGGGGCACAGATACGCAGTATTTT.

V and J are TRBV5-1 and TRBJ2-5; D possibly corresponds to TRBD2 (5 bases). The germline V gene has CDR1 SGHRS and CDR2 YFSETQ. CDR3 length: 15 residues. Trimming cost V 0 bases and J 4 bases, with 13 bases left between them. The CDR3, as DNA: TGCGCCAGCAGCTTGGAGGGTGAGGGTGCAGAGACCCAGTACTTC. As protein: CASSLEGEGAETQYF. Full variable domain (remainder filled in from reference TRBV5-1 and TRBJ2-5): KAGVTQTPRYLIKTRGQQVTLSCSPISGHRSVSWYQQTPGQGLQFLFEYFSETQRNKGNFPGRFSGRQFSNSRSEMNVSTLELGDSALYLCASSLEGEGAETQYFGPGTRLLVL.

The V gene is TRBV9, the J gene TRBJ1-1, with D possibly TRBD1 on 6 matching bases. The germline CDR1 and CDR2 sequences are SGDLS and YYNGEE. V lost 0 bases, J lost 4 bases, and 16 bases lay in between. The CDR3 totals 16 residues. In nucleotides, the CDR3 is TGTGCCAGCAGCGTAGAGGGGGGAGTCGTTTTCACTGAAGCTTTCTTT. This codes for CASSVEGGVVFTEAFF.

The chain has TRBV2 and TRBJ1-4; no clear D. The CDR3 runs 15 residues. Trimming left V 3 bases short and J 7 bases short, with 15 bases between. CDR1 and CDR2 (germline): SNHLY, FYNNEI. This CDR3 reads CASSDQAITGEKLFF. The CDR3 nucleotides are TGTGCCAGCAGTGACCAGGCAATAACTGGTGAAAAACTGTTTTTT. Combining the CDR3 with reference TRBV2 and TRBJ1-4 gives the whole variable domain EPEVTQTPSHQVTQMGQEVILRCVPISNHLYFYWYRQILGQKVEFLVSFYNNEISEKSEIFDDQFSVERPDGSNFTLKIRSTKLEDSAMYFCASSDQAITGEKLFFGSGTQLSVL.

V is TRBV23-1 and J is TRBJ2-1, with 12 bases that match TRBD2. TRBV23-1 is recorded as an ORF, its role being uncertain. The CDR3 length is 19 residues. With 3 bases clipped from V and 3 bases from J, the junction kept 12 bases outside the gene matches. CDR3 coding DNA: TGCGCCAGCAGTCAGGGTCTGAGACTAGCGGGAGCACTCTACAATGAGCAGTTCTTC. This translates into CASSQGLRLAGALYNEQFF.

The chain employs TRBV12-1 and TRBJ1-5; the table's D call TRBD1 went unverified against the DNA. TRBV12-1 is a known pseudogene. The CDR3 is 19 amino acids. The CDR3 loop is CASSFYFQGDRGCNQPQHF. DNA of the CDR3: TGTGCCAGCAGCTTCTACTTTCAGGGCGACAGGGGGTGCAATCAGCCCCAGCATTTT.

The chain uses TRBV5-6 and TRBJ2-1, with D maybe TRBD1 (6 bases). CDR1 SGHDT and CDR2 YYEEEE come from the germline V gene. The CDR3 covers 15 residues. V lost 3 bases to trimming and J lost 7 bases, with 17 bases between them. CDR3 bases: TGTGCCAGCAGCTATGACAGGACCTGGGCGAATGAGCAGTTCTTC. This translates into CASSYDRTWANEQFF.

CDR3 DNA: TGTGCCAGTAGTACTGTACTAGGGGAGACCCAGTACTTC. This codes for CASSTVLGETQYF. The chain recombines TRBV19 with TRBJ2-5, with D possibly TRBD2 on 5 matching bases. V was pared by 4 bases and J by 5 bases, with 11 bases between. Germline V gene sequence: CDR1 LNHDA, CDR2 SQIVND (reference sequence). CDR3 size: 13 residues.

J is TRBJ2-7 and V is TRBV9, with 10 bases aligning to TRBD2. Germline V CDR1 and CDR2: SGDLS, YYNGEE. Losses at the gene ends were 7 bases for V and 5 bases for J; bases not matched to a gene: 6. The CDR3 runs to 13 residues. CDR3 protein: CASGGLAIDEQYF. CDR3 DNA: TGTGCCAGCGGGGGACTAGCGATTGACGAGCAGTACTTC.

The sample holds one count of this clone. The rearrangement uses TRBV7-2 and TRBJ2-2; 9 bases are a match to TRBD2. This CDR3 has 16 residues. The germline CDR1 and CDR2 sequences are SGHTA and FQGNSA. The trim removed 5 bases at V and 5 bases at J, leaving 9 bases unmatched. CDR3 amino acids: CASSLNSGRGTGELFF. The CDR3 nucleotides read TGTGCCAGCAGCCTAAATAGCGGGAGAGGTACCGGGGAGCTGTTTTTT. The entire variable domain, with the rest obtained from reference TRBV7-2 and TRBJ2-2, is as follows: GAGVSQSPSNKVTEKGKDVELRCDPISGHTALYWYRQSLGQGLEFLIYFQGNSAPDKSGLPSDRFSAERTGGSVSTLTIQRTQQEDSAVYLCASSLNSGRGTGELFFGEGSRLTVL.

The V call is TRBV7-3, the J call TRBJ2-1, with D perhaps assigned TRBD1 or TRBD2 (6 bases each). The V gene lost 0 bases and the J gene lost 2 bases, with 14 bases spanning the gap. CDR1 is SGHTA, CDR2 FQGTGA, per germline. This CDR3 has 17 amino acids. The CDR3 loop is CASSLTRGPDPYNEQFF. In nucleotides, the CDR3 is TGTGCCAGCAGCTTAACCCGGGGGCCAGACCCCTACAATGAGCAGTTCTTC.

In its sample, this clone was seen once. The chain is built from TRBV14 and TRBJ2-5; D is undetermined. Germline CDR1 is SGHDN and CDR2 is FVKESK. The CDR3 loop spans 17 amino acids. V shed 2 bases and J shed 3 bases, with 19 bases lying between them. The CDR3 coding sequence is TGTGCCAGCAGCCAATGGAGTACCGGACCGCATAAAGAGACCCAGTACTTC. Encoded protein: CASSQWSTGPHKETQYF.

V is TRBV5-1 and J is TRBJ2-2, with D perhaps given as TRBD1 or TRBD2 (5 bases each). In germline, CDR1 is SGHRS, CDR2 YFSETQ. V lost 4 bases and J lost 6, with 13 bases in between. This CDR3 spans 14 amino acids. The CDR3 DNA reads TGCGCCAGCAGCGCTACCGGGGCAGCCGGGGAGCTGTTTTTT. Protein: CASSATGAAGELFF.

The J gene is TRBJ1-3, the V gene TRBV19; no reliable D call. V lost 2 bases to trimming and J lost 2 bases, with 10 bases between them. CDR3 size: 15 residues. Germline V gives CDR1 LNHDA, CDR2 SQIVND (reference sequence). This CDR3 reads CASSIPTRAGNTIYF. The CDR3 DNA reads TGTGCCAGTAGTATACCCACGAGGGCTGGAAACACCATATATTTT.

V gene TRBV2 combines with J gene TRBJ2-1; a possible D gene is TRBD2 (5 bases). The CDR3 covers 15 residues. V lost 4 bases to trimming and J lost 2 bases, with 12 bases between them. Germline lookup yields CDR1 SNHLY and CDR2 FYNNEI. CDR3 sequence: CASSASSGAYNEQFF. The CDR3 DNA sequence: TGTGCCAGCAGTGCATCCAGCGGTGCCTACAATGAGCAGTTCTTC.

This sequence joins TRBV10-3 and TRBJ2-7; D is ambiguous. Germline V gene sequence: CDR1 ENHRY, CDR2 SYGVKD. The CDR3 loop spans 13 amino acids. Trimming stripped 7 bases from V and 1 base from J, with 11 bases between. CDR3 nucleotides: TGTGCCATCACCTCGGCAGGATCCTACGAGCAGTACTTC. Encoded protein: CAITSAGSYEQYF.

J is TRBJ2-7 and V is TRBV28; 7 nucleotides match TRBD1. The V and J ends lost 4 bases and 0 bases, in that order; junction bases with no gene match: 9. In germline, CDR1 is MDHEN, CDR2 SYDVKM. This CDR3 spans 16 amino acids. CDR3 nucleotides: TGTGCCAGCAGTTCCCTCTTGACAGGGCCCTCCTACGAGCAGTACTTC. Translating gives CASSSLLTGPSYEQYF.

This clone was picked up one time. The gene calls are TRBV6-1 and TRBJ1-3; no definite D call. CDR1 and CDR2 (germline): MNHNS, SASEGT. There are 12 residues in the CDR3. Trimming pared 6 bases from V and 0 bases from J, leaving 3 bases between. In DNA form, the CDR3 reads TGTGCCAGCAGGAACTCTGGAAACACCATATATTTT. It translates to CASRNSGNTIYF.

The chain joins TRBV28 to TRBJ2-1; the D gene is possibly TRBD2 (5 bases). V dropped 6 bases and J dropped 6 bases, with 18 bases sitting between them. Per germline, CDR1 MDHEN and CDR2 SYDVKM. This CDR3 contains 15 residues. The chain's CDR3 is CASSLGEGGGNEQFF. The CDR3 DNA reads TGTGCCAGCAGCTTGGGAGAAGGAGGCGGCAATGAGCAGTTCTTC.